Shown below are 29 T cell receptor beta chains from a single sample sequenced in a study of early stage breast cancer tumors. The assay was immunoSEQ multiplex PCR, and TCRdb's table has in-frame clones only and misses some. The sample lists roughly 8,400 clones; roughly 80% were seen once. Sample: normal breast tissue next to the tumor. These receptors all stem from a person aged 55 to 75 with breast cancer.

This chain joins TRBV2 and TRBJ1-1, with D possibly being TRBD1 (5 bases). Trimming shortened V by 6 bases and J by 3 bases, and 14 bases separated the two germline ends. Germline assignment: CDR1 SNHLY and CDR2 FYNNEI. This CDR3 spans 14 amino acids. CDR3 residues: CASRMEGRYTEAFF. The CDR3 DNA reads as TGTGCCAGCAGGATGGAGGGGAGGTACACTGAAGCTTTCTTT.

The chain couples TRBV10-3 to TRBJ2-5; 9 bases match TRBD1. TRBJ2-7 explains the end of the DNA better; the J call may be wrong. The CDR3 has 16 amino acids. CDR1 and CDR2 (germline): ENHRY, SYGVKD. DNA for the CDR3: TGTGCCATCAGTGAGTCAGCAGGGACAGGGTTCTACGAGCAGTACTTC. Translating it yields CAISESAGTGFYEQYF.

The chain couples TRBV6-6 to TRBJ1-2; 7 bases agree with TRBD1. Trimming took 6 bases from V and 6 from J; bases not matched to a gene: 4. This CDR3 region has 12 residues. Germline V gene lookup returns CDR1 MNHNY and CDR2 SVGAGI (reference sequence). CDR3 sequence reads: CASRPGTDGYTF. The CDR3 DNA is TGTGCCAGCAGGCCCGGGACAGATGGCTACACCTTC.

This chain joins TRBV27 and TRBJ2-1; the match to TRBD1 covers 8 bases. The CDR3 runs 20 residues. Germline CDR1 is MNHEY and CDR2 is SMNVEV (reference sequence). Trimming took 2 bases from V and 5 from J; bases not matched to a gene: 20. This CDR3 is CASSLRTLFSGGRSDNEQFF. As DNA, the CDR3 is TGTGCCAGCAGTTTAAGAACGTTATTCTCAGGGGGCCGCTCGGACAATGAGCAGTTCTTC.

J is TRBJ1-3 and V is TRBV4-1; D remains ambiguous. The CDR3 totals 16 residues. The germline CDR1 and CDR2 sequences are MGHRA and YSYEKL. Trimming cost V 3 bases and J 7 bases, with 19 bases left between them. CDR3 protein: CASSQSHPRAGNTIYF. CDR3 sequence (DNA): TGCGCCAGCAGCCAGTCCCACCCTAGAGCCGGGAACACCATATATTTT.

This clone was seen only a few times. V and J are TRBV6-6 and TRBJ1-1; D unclear. CDR3 size: 12 residues. From germline, CDR1 is MNHNY and CDR2 SVGAGI (reference sequence). The V and J ends lost 8 bases and 1 base respectively, with 8 bases between them. The chain's CDR3 is CASSGPNTEAFF. CDR3 nucleotides: TGTGCCAGCTCCGGTCCGAACACTGAAGCTTTCTTT.

The CDR3 sequence is CAISPDRGKQPQHF. The CDR3 bases are TGTGCCATCAGCCCTGACAGGGGGAAACAGCCCCAGCATTTT. The V call is TRBV10-3, the J call TRBJ1-5; TRBD1 matches 9 bases. The V segment lost 6 bases and the J segment 7 bases; nucleotides outside the gene matches: 7. Germline lookup yields CDR1 ENHRY and CDR2 SYGVKD. CDR3 length: 14 amino acids.

The V gene is TRBV4-1, the J gene TRBJ2-7; TRBD2 matches at 9 bases. Germline-derived CDR1 and CDR2 are MGHRA and YSYEKL. The CDR3 has 14 residues. After removal of 5 bases from V and 4 bases from J, the junction contained 6 bases not matched to a gene. The CDR3 nucleotides read TGCGCCAGCAGCGCCGTAGCGGGAGATTACGAGCAGTACTTC. Translating gives CASSAVAGDYEQYF.

V gene TRBV5-4 combines with J gene TRBJ2-5; 11 bases agree with TRBD2. Trimming took 4 bases from V and 5 from J; bases not matched to a gene: 10. This CDR3 is 16 amino acids long. The germline CDR1 and CDR2 sequences are SGHNT and YYREEE (reference sequence). The CDR3 protein is CASSPDSGRAWETQYF. In nucleotides, the CDR3 is TGTGCCAGCAGCCCCGATAGCGGGAGGGCCTGGGAGACCCAGTACTTC.

The V and J genes are TRBV28 and TRBJ1-5; D perhaps matches TRBD1 (6 bases). The length of the CDR3 is 14 residues. The germline V gene encodes CDR1 MDHEN and CDR2 SYDVKM. Trimming pared 5 bases from V and 7 bases from J, leaving 15 bases between. DNA for the CDR3: TGTGCCAGCAGTCCTACAGGGTGGAGCCAGCCCCAGCATTTT. It specifies CASSPTGWSQPQHF.

V usage is TRBV29-1 and J usage is TRBJ1-2, with D unclear. Germline CDR1 reads SQVTM; CDR2 reads ANQGSEA. The CDR3 has 15 amino acids. The V and J ends lost 6 bases and 1 base respectively, with 18 bases between them. CDR3 amino acids: CSVALLQALNYGYTF. Written as DNA, the CDR3 is TGCAGCGTGGCCCTCTTGCAGGCCCTTAACTATGGCTACACCTTC.

DNA for the CDR3: TGTGCCAGCAGACCAGAAGTGGTGAACACCGGGGAGCTGTTTTTT. Its translation is CASRPEVVNTGELFF. The chain carries TRBV11-2 and TRBJ2-2; D gene ambiguous. V lost 6 bases, J lost 1 base, and 12 bases lay in between. The CDR3 totals 15 residues. Germline V gives CDR1 SGHAT, CDR2 FQNNGV.

V is TRBV2 and J is TRBJ1-2; 8 bases are a match to TRBD1. The germline V gene encodes CDR1 SNHLY and CDR2 FYNNEI. Unmatched junction bases numbered 6, after V lost 9 bases and J lost 0 bases. The CDR3 contains 14 residues. The CDR3 here is CASSRDRTNYGYTF. The CDR3 DNA reads as TGTGCCAGTAGTAGGGACAGGACTAACTATGGCTACACCTTC.

V usage is TRBV19 and J usage is TRBJ1-1; no definite D call. The V end lost 8 bases, the J end lost 4 bases, and 11 bases lay between the germline ends. The germline V gene has CDR1 LNHDA and CDR2 SQIVND (reference sequence). The CDR3 extends over 12 amino acids. The CDR3 reads CASRRTVTEAFF. The DNA for the CDR3 is TGTGCCAGTCGGAGAACGGTCACTGAAGCTTTCTTT.

The CDR3 region has the DNA TGTGCCAGCAGTGAAGTACCGCCAGCCGGTGGGACCTACGAGCAGTACTTC. The encoded protein is CASSEVPPAGGTYEQYF. The gene calls are TRBV6-1 and TRBJ2-7; D is unclear. V shed 1 base and J shed 2 bases, with 18 bases lying between them. CDR1 MNHNS and CDR2 SASEGT come from the germline V gene. This CDR3 is built from 17 residues.

V gene TRBV19 combines with J gene TRBJ2-7; 10 nucleotides agree with TRBD1. The CDR3 length is 14 residues. Per the germline V gene, CDR1 is LNHDA and CDR2 is SQIVND (reference sequence). V shed 5 bases and J 5 bases; nucleotides not matched to a gene: 6. CDR3 sequence (DNA): TGTGCCAGTAGTGGATCGACAGGGGGCCACGAGCAGTACTTC. Translating gives CASSGSTGGHEQYF.

V and J are TRBV2 and TRBJ1-3; tentatively, D is TRBD1 (6 bases). CDR3 length: 18 amino acids. From germline, CDR1 is SNHLY and CDR2 FYNNEI. V shed 1 base and J shed 3 bases, with 19 bases lying between them. The CDR3 protein is CASSEESGQGIGGNTIYF. The CDR3 nucleotides read TGTGCCAGCAGTGAAGAATCTGGGCAGGGGATCGGTGGAAACACCATATATTTT.

The chain employs TRBV6-1 and TRBJ2-1; 10 bases are a match to TRBD2. CDR3 length equals 15 residues. Germline lookup yields CDR1 MNHNS and CDR2 SASEGT. V trimming: 7 bases; J trimming: 5 bases; junction bases outside the gene matches: 8. CDR3 in DNA: TGTGCCAGCACCTCCGGGACTAGCGCCAACAATGAGCAGTTCTTC. Translating it yields CASTSGTSANNEQFF.

V gene TRBV7-2 combines with J gene TRBJ2-7; D is possibly TRBD1 (6 bases). V shed 0 bases and J shed 0 bases, with 6 bases lying between them. The CDR3 contains 14 residues. Per the germline V gene, CDR1 is SGHTA and CDR2 is FQGNSA. CDR3 residues: CASSLATGSYEQYF. CDR3 DNA sequence: TGTGCCAGCAGCTTAGCGACAGGCTCCTACGAGCAGTACTTC.

The rearrangement joins TRBV6-5 to TRBJ2-7; no firm D call. The V and J ends lost 6 bases and 6 bases respectively, with 18 bases between them. Germline V gene sequence: CDR1 MNHEY, CDR2 SVGAGI. The CDR3 consists of 14 residues. CDR3 coding DNA: TGTGCCAGCAGGGTAGCAGTCTCTGCCGGCGAGCAGTACTTC. As protein: CASRVAVSAGEQYF.

The V call is TRBV7-8, the J call TRBJ2-7; tentatively, D is TRBD1 (6 bases). CDR1 and CDR2 from the germline V gene are SGHVS and FQNEAQ. The V end was cut by 5 bases, the J end by 0 bases, with 14 bases between. The CDR3 sequence is 15 residues long. The CDR3 DNA reads as TGTGCCAGCAGCGAACTAGGGGGTAACTCCTACGAGCAGTACTTC. Amino acids: CASSELGGNSYEQYF.

V usage is TRBV6-1 and J usage is TRBJ1-2; D possibly corresponds to TRBD1 (5 bases). In germline, CDR1 is MNHNS, CDR2 SASEGT. The CDR3 consists of 15 residues. Trimming left V 0 bases short and J 7 bases short, with 15 bases between. CDR3 loop: CASSEARSRVGGYTF. The CDR3 coding sequence is TGTGCCAGCAGTGAAGCGAGGTCCAGGGTTGGTGGCTACACCTTC.

The chain is built from TRBV21-1 and TRBJ2-7; the DNA was not used to check the table's D call, TRBD2. TRBV21-1 is noted as a pseudogene. The CDR3 covers 14 residues. The CDR3 reads CASSKDGQRYEQYF. The CDR3 DNA is TGTGCCAGCAGCAAAGACGGCCAGCGCTACGAGCAGTACTTC.

The rearrangement uses TRBV7-9 and TRBJ2-1; possibly TRBD2 for D (6 bases). This CDR3 comprises 13 residues. Trimming shortened V by 7 bases and J by 6 bases, and 13 bases separated the two germline ends. CDR1 is SEHNR and CDR2 is FQNEAQ in the germline V gene (reference sequence). DNA for the CDR3: TGTGCCAGCATTACACGGAGGGGCAATGAGCAGTTCTTC. Protein sequence: CASITRRGNEQFF.

The gene calls are TRBV27 and TRBJ1-2, with D possibly TRBD1 on 5 matching bases. Trimming left V 8 bases short and J 7 bases short, with 11 bases between. This CDR3 comprises 11 residues. In germline, CDR1 is MNHEY, CDR2 SMNVEV (reference sequence). CDR3 in DNA: TGTGCCAGCGGAAGGGGCTTTGGCTACACCTTC. It is translated as CASGRGFGYTF.

This clone has a handful of counts. The chain carries TRBV6-6 and TRBJ2-7, with a possible D match to TRBD2 (6 bases). Looked up from germline, CDR1 is MNHNY and CDR2 is SVGAGI (reference sequence). The germline V and J ends were trimmed by 10 bases and 7 bases, with 14 bases remaining between them. CDR3 size: 11 residues. The CDR3 loop is CATDYWFEQYF. The CDR3 nucleotides are TGTGCCACGGACTACTGGTTTGAGCAGTACTTC.

On this clone itself: At one of its ends the junction is not consistent with the germline gene, which may arise from a read error. The chain recombines TRBV7-7 with TRBJ2-5; possibly TRBD2 for D (6 bases). The CDR3 is made up of 16 amino acids. The germline CDR1 and CDR2 sequences are SSHAT and FNYEAQ (reference sequence). The CDR3 DNA sequence: TGTGCTAGCAGCTTAAGTAGTGGGACTTACCAAGAGACCCAGTACTTC. This encodes CASSLSSGTYQETQYF. Full variable domain (remainder filled in from reference TRBV7-7 and TRBJ2-5): GAGVSQSPRYKVTKRGQDVTLRCDPISSHATLYWYQQALGQGPEFLTYFNYEAQPDKSGLPSDRFSAERPEGSISTLTIQRTEQRDSAMYRCASSLSSGTYQETQYFGPGTRLLVL.

This chain connects TRBV5-1 to TRBJ2-3; 7 bases map to TRBD1. Losses at the gene ends were 0 bases for V and 1 base for J; bases not matched to a gene: 5. The CDR3 consists of 16 residues. Germline CDR1 SGHRS, CDR2 YFSETQ. DNA for the CDR3: TGCGCCAGCAGCTTGGCGAGGGGGCTAGGCACAGATACGCAGTATTTT. Amino acid sequence: CASSLARGLGTDTQYF. The full variable domain, in which reference TRBV5-1 and TRBJ2-3 provide the parts outside the CDR3, is KAGVTQTPRYLIKTRGQQVTLSCSPISGHRSVSWYQQTPGQGLQFLFEYFSETQRNKGNFPGRFSGRQFSNSRSEMNVSTLELGDSALYLCASSLARGLGTDTQYFGPGTRLTVL.

The V gene is TRBV9, the J gene TRBJ2-1; D is unclear. Germline values: CDR1 SGDLS, CDR2 YYNGEE. The CDR3 runs 12 residues. The V end lost 1 base, the J end lost 14 bases, and 13 bases lay between the germline ends. The CDR3 DNA reads TGTGCCAGCAGCGTATCGCTAGGATCTAAGTTCTTC. Translation gives CASSVSLGSKFF.